Shown below are 11 T cell receptor beta chains from a single sample sequenced in a study of spatial heterogeneity in lung cancer. TCRdb fed the 5' RACE reads into MiXCR, producing one record per CDR3 protein. The sample records about 86,000 distinct CDR3 sequences, 10% to 15% being singletons. Stated time point: sample taken at primary tumor resection. Sequencing was performed on whole RNA extracted from tumor and nontumor lung tissue, or from frozen PBMC, and the material was left unsorted. Sequenced here: PBMCs, sampled at surgery. These TCRs come from a male donor with early-stage non-small cell lung cancer.

This clonotype was seen a few times. V gene TRBV19 combines with J gene TRBJ2-3, with a tentative D call TRBD1 (6 bases). The length of the CDR3 is 15 residues. Germline CDR1 LNHDA, CDR2 SQIVND (reference sequence). V lost 3 bases and J 5 bases, leaving 15 bases between the germline ends. The CDR3 nucleotides are TGTGCCAGTAGTATCGGACAGTCAATCCGAGATACGCAGTATTTT. This codes for CASSIGQSIRDTQYF.

This clonotype was picked up a small number of times. The chain employs TRBV5-1 and TRBJ2-5; D is possibly TRBD2 (6 bases). V shed 4 bases and J shed 2 bases, with 18 bases lying between them. The CDR3 is 16 amino acids. CDR1 is SGHRS, CDR2 YFSETQ, per germline. CDR3 region: CASSPAAAGKQETQYF. CDR3 in DNA: TGCGCCAGCAGCCCGGCAGCGGCGGGAAAACAAGAGACCCAGTACTTC.

This sequence joins TRBV4-2 and TRBJ2-3; 9 bases line up with TRBD2. Per the germline V gene, CDR1 is LGHNA and CDR2 is YNFKEQ. This CDR3 is 20 amino acids long. After removal of 0 bases from V and 5 bases from J, the junction contained 18 bases not matched to a gene. The CDR3 loop is CASSQDGIAGVRAHGDTQYF. CDR3 nucleotides: TGTGCCAGCAGCCAAGATGGGATAGCGGGGGTACGGGCACACGGAGATACGCAGTATTTT.

In its sample, this clonotype was seen a few times. V is TRBV11-1 and J is TRBJ1-5, with D possibly TRBD1 on 5 matching bases. This CDR3 region has 14 residues. Germline CDR1 is SGHAT and CDR2 is FQDESV (reference sequence). Between the trimmed V and J ends, which lost 5 bases and 3 bases, there was a span of 11 bases. CDR3 loop: CASSVDSFNQPQHF. CDR3 nucleotides: TGTGCCAGCAGCGTCGACAGCTTCAATCAGCCCCAGCATTTT.

In this sample, this clonotype turned up a few times. This rearrangement joins TRBV20-1 to TRBJ2-7; tentative D call: TRBD2 (5 bases). V was pared by 6 bases and J by 1 base, with 19 bases between. Germline CDR1 and CDR2: DFQATT and SNEGSKA (reference sequence). This CDR3 is 15 amino acids long. CDR3 sequence: CSAPRANRESYEQYF. In DNA form, the CDR3 reads TGCAGTGCCCCCCGTGCAAATCGGGAATCCTACGAGCAGTACTTC.

V and J are TRBV5-1 and TRBJ1-1; 8 bases map to TRBD1. V was pared by 4 bases and J by 0 bases, with 5 bases of the junction left unmatched. This CDR3 has 15 residues. Germline V gene data show CDR1 as SGHRS and CDR2 as YFSETQ. The CDR3 coding sequence is TGCGCCAGCAGCCTATCGACAGGGGTGAACACTGAAGCTTTCTTT. It translates to CASSLSTGVNTEAFF.

In nucleotides, the CDR3 is TGCAGCGTTGACTTGGGACAGCGCACAGATACGCAGTATTTT. Protein: CSVDLGQRTDTQYF. The chain uses TRBV29-1 and TRBJ2-3; 7 bases align to TRBD1. V trimming: 3 bases; J trimming: 1 base; junction bases outside the gene matches: 4. CDR3 length: 14 residues. CDR1 SQVTM and CDR2 ANQGSEA come from the germline V gene.

The chain carries TRBV20-1 and TRBJ2-5, with 13 bases fitting TRBD2. This CDR3 contains 16 residues. Trimming cost V 0 bases and J 2 bases; bases outside gene matches: 3. The germline CDR1 and CDR2 sequences are DFQATT and SNEGSKA (reference sequence). The CDR3 DNA is TGCAGTGCTAGAGAACTAGCGGGGGGGCCTCAAGAGACCCAGTACTTC. Translated, it gives CSARELAGGPQETQYF.

This clonotype was seen more than once but under ten times. This chain links TRBV27 with TRBJ2-7; D may be TRBD2 (6 bases). The CDR3 loop spans 14 amino acids. Trimming removed 5 bases from V and 3 bases from J, with 14 bases in between. Per germline, CDR1 MNHEY and CDR2 SMNVEV (reference sequence). CDR3 DNA sequence: TGTGCCAGCAGTCGGCGGGAACAATTCTACGAGCAGTACTTC. Protein sequence: CASSRREQFYEQYF.

The V and J genes are TRBV5-1 and TRBJ1-1; 7 bases match TRBD1. The junction had 8 bases not matched to a gene; V was cut back by 0 bases and J by 3 bases. The germline V gene has CDR1 SGHRS and CDR2 YFSETQ. The CDR3 has 16 amino acids. The CDR3 reads CASSLGGGQLYTEAFF. The CDR3 nucleotides are TGCGCCAGCAGCTTGGGGGGGGGACAGTTATACACTGAAGCTTTCTTT.

This clonotype was counted a few times. The V gene is TRBV29-1, the J gene TRBJ2-2, with TRBD1 matching 9 bases. The germline V gene has CDR1 SQVTM and CDR2 ANQGSEA. CDR3 length: 14 amino acids. V lost 4 bases to trimming and J lost 6 bases; unmatched junction nucleotides: 6. The CDR3 loop reads CSVARTGDAGELFF. The DNA for the CDR3 is TGCAGCGTTGCCAGGACAGGGGACGCCGGGGAGCTGTTTTTT.